The 29 T cell receptor beta chains below were found in one sample sequenced in a study of blood T cell repertoires in COVID-19 (dated by TCRdb to 2020 to 2021). The library relied on the immunoSEQ multiplex PCR assay. TCRdb stores this immuneACCESS table with in-frame sequences only. Part of the clones is absent; in the studies checked, under half of the shortfall reflects unresolved V genes, and no reason is known for the rest. The sample table contains roughly 86,000 clones; only one count was recorded for over 60% of them. About 8.7% of the sample is held by the ten biggest clonotypes. The sample comprised peripheral blood. These receptor sequences come from a man in his fifties who had recovered from COVID-19.

This chain links TRBV19 with TRBJ2-3; 12 nucleotides align to TRBD2. Germline assignment: CDR1 LNHDA and CDR2 SQIVND (reference sequence). Trimming cost V 1 base and J 4 bases; bases outside gene matches: 9. The CDR3 totals 18 residues. DNA of the CDR3: TGTGCCAGTAGTATAGTGGCTAGCGGGGGGGCAAAGGCAGATACGCAGTATTTT. Its protein is CASSIVASGGAKADTQYF.

The rearrangement uses TRBV18 and TRBJ1-2, with TRBD1 matching over 8 bases. The CDR3 consists of 13 residues. The ends lost 4 bases at V and 5 bases at J; junction bases unmatched: 3. The germline V gene encodes CDR1 KGHSH and CDR2 LQKENI. This CDR3 is CASSRGQDYGYTF. For the CDR3, the DNA is TGTGCCAGCTCACGGGGACAGGATTATGGCTACACCTTC.

The chain carries TRBV5-1 and TRBJ1-4, with D tentatively TRBD1 (5 bases). Germline CDR1 and CDR2: SGHRS and YFSETQ. V gave up 3 bases and J gave up 7 bases, with 13 bases separating them. CDR3 length: 14 amino acids. The CDR3 region is CASSSTVLGEKLFF. As DNA, the CDR3 is TGCGCCAGCAGCTCGACAGTTTTGGGTGAAAAACTGTTTTTT.

The chain carries TRBV7-8 and TRBJ1-6; tentatively, D is TRBD1 (6 bases). In germline, CDR1 is SGHVS, CDR2 FQNEAQ. This CDR3 comprises 12 residues. V was shortened by 6 bases and J by 9 bases, with 9 bases between the two germline ends. This chain's CDR3 is CASRSQGSPLHF. The CDR3 DNA is TGTGCCAGCAGATCACAGGGTTCACCCCTCCACTTT.

This clone was found a few times. This chain uses TRBV5-5 with TRBJ1-4; unclear D gene. Germline values: CDR1 SGHKS, CDR2 YYEKEE (reference sequence). Trimming pared 4 bases from V and 2 bases from J, leaving 15 bases between. The length of the CDR3 is 16 residues. The CDR3 spells CASSDGHKRTNEKLFF. The CDR3 bases are TGTGCCAGCAGCGATGGTCATAAGCGCACTAATGAAAAACTGTTTTTT.

V is TRBV6-5 and J is TRBJ1-2; TRBD1 might be the D (5 bases). This CDR3 spans 13 amino acids. Germline CDR1 reads MNHEY; CDR2 reads SVGAGI. The V end was cut by 5 bases, the J end by 3 bases, with 10 bases between. CDR3 protein: CASSLREDYGYTF. The CDR3 nucleotides are TGTGCCAGCAGTCTCAGGGAGGACTATGGCTACACCTTC.

V usage is TRBV7-6 and J usage is TRBJ2-3; D is perhaps TRBD2 (5 bases). The V gene's germline CDR1 is SGHVS and CDR2 FNYEAQ. Trimming cost V 0 bases and J 0 bases, with 10 bases left between them. CDR3 length equals 16 residues. The CDR3 here is CASSLAADPSTDTQYF. The CDR3 bases are TGTGCCAGCAGCTTAGCAGCGGATCCTAGCACAGATACGCAGTATTTT.

V gene TRBV11-3 combines with J gene TRBJ1-1; 7 bases fit TRBD1. Germline values: CDR1 SGHNT, CDR2 YENEEA. The CDR3 consists of 13 residues. V lost 3 bases to trimming and J lost 8 bases; unmatched junction nucleotides: 6. The CDR3 coding sequence is TGTGCCAGCAGCTTGGGCGAGGGGGCAGAAGCTTTCTTT. Its translation is CASSLGEGAEAFF. Supplemented by reference TRBV11-3 and TRBJ1-1, the full variable domain reads EAGVVQSPRYKIIEKKQPVAFWCNPISGHNTLYWYLQNLGQGPELLIRYENEEAVDDSQLPKDRFSAERLKGVDSTLKIQPAELGDSAVYLCASSLGEGAEAFFGQGTRLTVV.

V usage is TRBV27 and J usage is TRBJ1-4; a possible D gene is TRBD1 (5 bases). Germline V gives CDR1 MNHEY, CDR2 SMNVEV (reference sequence). The CDR3 loop spans 16 amino acids. Trimming left V 0 bases short and J 2 bases short, with 10 bases between. As DNA, the CDR3 is TGTGCCAGCAGTTTATCTCACAGGATTACTAATGAAAAACTGTTTTTT. Protein: CASSLSHRITNEKLFF.

This sequence joins TRBV5-4 and TRBJ2-3; TRBD2 matches at 8 bases. The V and J ends lost 5 bases and 4 bases, in that order; junction bases with no gene match: 9. Germline loops: CDR1 SGHNT, CDR2 YYREEE (reference sequence). This CDR3 has 15 amino acids. The CDR3 coding sequence is TGTGCCAGCAGTGGAAGCGGGAGTTCTGCAGATACGCAGTATTTT. This translates into CASSGSGSSADTQYF.

The CDR3 here is CASSPDGLSNQPQHF. For the CDR3, the DNA is TGTGCCAGCAGCCCAGACGGACTGAGCAATCAGCCCCAGCATTTT. The chain couples TRBV2 to TRBJ1-5; D unresolved. V lost 6 bases to trimming and J lost 1 base, with 13 bases between them. Germline-derived CDR1 and CDR2 are SNHLY and FYNNEI. The CDR3 spans 15 residues.

As regards this clone: This same CDR3 is encoded by further DNA sequences in the sample. This chain joins TRBV7-8 and TRBJ1-3; D not certain. Per the germline V gene, CDR1 is SGHVS and CDR2 is FQNEAQ. The V end lost 5 bases, the J end lost 3 bases, and 8 bases lay between the germline ends. CDR3 size: 13 residues. The CDR3 bases are TGTGCCAGCAGCCGGGGAGGTGGAAACACCATATATTTT. The encoded protein is CASSRGGGNTIYF.

The chain links TRBV29-1 to TRBJ1-1; no firm D call. Trimming shortened V by 7 bases and J by 4 bases, and 16 bases separated the two germline ends. The CDR3 length is 13 residues. Germline V CDR1 and CDR2: SQVTM, ANQGSEA. CDR3 protein: CSGSLTTTTEAFF. CDR3 nucleotide sequence: TGCAGCGGATCTTTGACAACAACCACTGAAGCTTTCTTT.

This chain links TRBV7-9 with TRBJ1-2; perhaps TRBD1 as D (5 bases). V was pared by 4 bases and J by 8 bases, with 17 bases between. This CDR3 region has 14 residues. Germline V gene data show CDR1 as SEHNR and CDR2 as FQNEAQ (reference sequence). CDR3 sequence (DNA): TGTGCCAGCAGCTCCAGACAGTTCAGTTTAGGCTACACCTTC. Translating it yields CASSSRQFSLGYTF.

The chain recombines TRBV29-1 with TRBJ2-7; D is possibly TRBD1 (5 bases). The CDR3 is 14 amino acids. Per germline, CDR1 SQVTM and CDR2 ANQGSEA. Trimming took off 6 bases at V and 2 bases at J, with 17 bases between the two ends. The CDR3 loop is CSVGSDMLTYEQYF. In nucleotides, the CDR3 is TGCAGCGTGGGTTCGGACATGCTTACCTACGAGCAGTACTTC.

V and J are TRBV9 and TRBJ1-5, with 10 bases fitting TRBD1. With 3 bases clipped from V and 5 bases from J, the junction kept 2 bases outside the gene matches. The germline V gene has CDR1 SGDLS and CDR2 YYNGEE. The CDR3 consists of 14 residues. CDR3 region: CASSGGTGDQPQHF. Here the CDR3 DNA reads TGTGCCAGCAGCGGAGGGACAGGGGATCAGCCCCAGCATTTT.

The rearrangement links TRBV5-1 to TRBJ2-1, with D possibly being TRBD2 (6 bases). The CDR3 contains 15 residues. V lost 5 bases, J lost 5 bases, and 17 bases lay in between. The germline V gene encodes CDR1 SGHRS and CDR2 YFSETQ. CDR3 DNA sequence: TGCGCCAGCAGTTCCACTAGCCGAGGGGACAATGAGCAGTTCTTC. This translates into CASSSTSRGDNEQFF.

This sequence joins TRBV2 and TRBJ1-2; D gene uncertain. The CDR3 loop spans 13 amino acids. The germline gives CDR1 SNHLY, CDR2 FYNNEI. Trimming removed 4 bases at V and 0 bases at J, with 6 bases between. The DNA for the CDR3 is TGTGCCAGCAGTGGCCCAGCTAACTATGGCTACACCTTC. This codes for CASSGPANYGYTF.

The genes are TRBV12-5 and TRBJ1-5; 7 bases line up with TRBD1. The CDR3 consists of 17 residues. Germline V gene lookup returns CDR1 LGHNT and CDR2 FRNRAP. After removal of 2 bases from V and 2 bases from J, the junction contained 9 bases not matched to a gene. The CDR3, as DNA: TGTGCTAGTGGTTTGTCTCTTGGAGGGGGCCGCAATCAGCCCCAGCATTTT. Protein: CASGLSLGGGRNQPQHF.

CDR3 amino acids: CASRTGSSYNEQFF. The CDR3 DNA reads as TGTGCCAGCAGGACAGGGAGCTCCTACAATGAGCAGTTCTTC. This chain links TRBV2 with TRBJ2-1, with TRBD1 matching over 7 bases. The CDR3 spans 14 residues. V dropped 6 bases and J dropped 0; count of bases not matched to a gene: 2. Germline V CDR1 and CDR2: SNHLY, FYNNEI.

This clone was observed once. This rearrangement joins TRBV7-7 to TRBJ2-2; TRBD2 matches 12 bases. Germline CDR1 and CDR2: SSHAT and FNYEAQ (reference sequence). This CDR3 comprises 14 residues. The CDR3 DNA reads TGTGCTAGCCGACTAGCGGGGGACACCGGGGAGCTGTTTTTT. This gives the protein CASRLAGDTGELFF.

The table lists this clone with many counts. This rearrangement joins TRBV6-2 or TRBV6-3 to TRBJ2-1, with a tentative D call TRBD2 (5 bases). Germline CDR1 MNHEY, CDR2 SVGEGT. CDR3 length: 13 residues. The ends were cut back, 0 bases at V and 8 bases at J, with 8 bases in the middle. CDR3 bases: TGTGCCAGCAGTTACTCCGAACTAGATGAGCAGTTCTTC. This gives the protein CASSYSELDEQFF.

This clone appeared once. CDR3: CASSQGGGSDFRETQYF. The CDR3 DNA reads as TGTGCCAGCAGCCAAGGGGGGGGGAGCGATTTCCGGGAGACCCAGTACTTC. This chain connects TRBV3-1 (or the pseudogene TRBV3-2) to TRBJ2-5; 7 bases are a match to TRBD2. The CDR3 loop spans 17 amino acids. CDR1 LGHDT and CDR2 YNNKEL come from the germline V gene (reference sequence). J was trimmed by 5 bases and V by 1 base; bases with no gene match: 13.

In its sample, this clone was seen a few times. CDR3 bases: TGTGCCAGTACCGAACAGGGGTATCAGCCCCAGCATTTT. It codes for CASTEQGYQPQHF. The J gene is TRBJ1-5, the V gene TRBV6-6; 7 nucleotides match TRBD1. Germline V gives CDR1 MNHNY, CDR2 SVGAGI (reference sequence). With 9 bases clipped from V and 5 bases from J, the junction kept 7 bases outside the gene matches. This CDR3 has 13 residues.

This rearrangement joins TRBV12-3 or TRBV12-4 to TRBJ1-1; 8 nucleotides align to TRBD1. This CDR3 has 13 residues. V shed 4 bases and J 8 bases; nucleotides not matched to a gene: 6. The CDR3 nucleotides read TGTGCCAGCAGTTCATCAGGGGGCACCGAAGCTTTCTTT. Amino acids: CASSSSGGTEAFF.

The chain recombines TRBV5-1 with TRBJ2-7, with 9 bases that match TRBD2. The CDR3 loop spans 15 amino acids. Germline lookup yields CDR1 SGHRS and CDR2 YFSETQ. Unmatched junction bases numbered 7, after V lost 0 bases and J lost 6 bases. In nucleotides, the CDR3 is TGCGCCAGCAGCTTGGCGGGCGGGGGGGCGATCGAGCAGTACTTC. Its protein product is CASSLAGGGAIEQYF.

The V call is TRBV19, the J call TRBJ2-2, with TRBD2 identical over 9 bases. The junction had 20 bases not matched to a gene; V was cut back by 10 bases and J by 5 bases. This CDR3 has 18 residues. Per germline, CDR1 LNHDA and CDR2 SQIVND (reference sequence). CDR3 bases: TGTGCCACCCGGGGTGGGGTAGCGGGAGTGTTGGGGACCGGGGAGCTGTTTTTT. Translated: CATRGGVAGVLGTGELFF.

The J gene is TRBJ2-2, the V gene TRBV5-1, with TRBD2 as a possible D gene (7 bases). Between the trimmed V and J ends, which lost 4 bases and 6 bases, there was a span of 13 bases. This CDR3 spans 14 amino acids. The V gene's germline CDR1 is SGHRS and CDR2 YFSETQ. The CDR3 nucleotides are TGCGCCAGCAGCCCCAACGGGGGGCCCGGGGAGCTGTTTTTT. Amino acids: CASSPNGGPGELFF.

This chain joins TRBV5-6 and TRBJ1-5; D is undetermined. The CDR3 sequence is 13 residues long. The germline CDR1 and CDR2 sequences are SGHDT and YYEEEE. Trimming shortened V by 2 bases and J by 10 bases, and 13 bases separated the two germline ends. CDR3 nucleotide sequence: TGTGCCAGCAGCTTCGAGAATGGAGAACCCCAGCATTTT. Translation: CASSFENGEPQHF.